This T cell receptor beta chain was recovered during a study of siplizumab effects on memory and regulatory T cells. Produced via immunoSEQ multiplex PCR; TCRdb's table is partial and in-frame only. The sample comprises around 100,000 clones, roughly 93% of which are singletons, and 1% to 1.5% rests with the top ten. The CDR3 is 14 amino acids. CDR1 is SGHDT, CDR2 YYEEEE, per germline. V lost 5 bases to trimming and J lost 5 bases, with 16 bases between them. J is TRBJ2-5 and V is TRBV5-6, with a possible D match to TRBD2 (6 bases). Sequencing was performed on non-Treg CD4+ T cells sorted from blood. The TCR sequence derives from a human donor in good health. The CDR3 DNA reads as TGTGCCAGCAGGCTGGGCCCGGCGGGGGAGACCCAGTACTTC. Its protein is CASRLGPAGETQYF.